This entry describes one T cell receptor beta chain. No antigen is known for it. This record comes from a study of cytomegalovirus exposure and HLA in healthy donors. As for the study in general: It was reported in a later analysis that the same platform had been used for the 110 or so validation repertoires as for the approximately 730 first-cohort repertoires.

Sequencing used immunoSEQ multiplex PCR; TCRdb keeps in-frame clones, though not all of them. The sample carries a few hundred thousand clones, 86% recorded once. Study results and limitations: Most observed TCR sequences were rare, whereas some public TCRs were detected in many donors. Diagnosis of cytomegalovirus status made by the classifier reportedly showed high specificity and sensitivity. There were a few CMV-associated chains whose specificity for CMV antigens was confirmed in vitro.

This receptor was identified in a woman in her late teens or twenties in good health and CMV-seronegative. The sequencing sample was made of PBMCs.

The CDR3 region has the DNA TGTGCCAGCAGCCGCGGGACTAGCGGGAGCAATGAGCAGTTCTTC. Translation: CASSRGTSGSNEQFF. This sequence joins TRBV28 and TRBJ2-1, with TRBD2 matching over 14 bases. The germline gives CDR1 MDHEN, CDR2 SYDVKM. This CDR3 spans 15 amino acids. Trimming took 6 bases from V and 6 from J; bases not matched to a gene: 4.